One sample yielded the 20 T cell receptor beta chains listed below, sequenced in a study of blood T cells in healthy people across ages. Using a J-beta primer mix together with a sample-barcoded 5' primer, a second PCR was run for roughly 6 to 12 cycles. TCRdb reprocessed the 5' RACE reads via MiXCR and lists one record per CDR3 protein. The sample lists 1.2 million to 1.5 million distinct CDR3 sequences, 59% occurring once. The sequencing sample was made of blood. The receptors here all came from a man between 18 and 35 years old in good health.

The gene calls are TRBV28 and TRBJ1-6; no definite D call. Trimming removed 5 bases at V and 7 bases at J, with 12 bases between. Per the germline V gene, CDR1 is MDHEN and CDR2 is SYDVKM. The CDR3 covers 14 residues. The CDR3: CASSDGFENSPLHF. In nucleotides, the CDR3 is TGTGCCAGCAGTGATGGTTTCGAGAATTCACCCCTCCACTTT.

The genes are TRBV20-1 and TRBJ1-2; D is unresolved. The CDR3 covers 13 residues. Trimming stripped 3 bases from V and 6 bases from J, with 14 bases between. Germline CDR1 is DFQATT and CDR2 is SNEGSKA (reference sequence). The CDR3 reads CSASPNPLNGYTF. In DNA, the CDR3 is TGCAGTGCTAGCCCTAACCCTCTGAATGGCTACACCTTC.

CDR3 amino acids: CASSLDGTRYEQYF. The CDR3 DNA sequence: TGCGCCAGCAGCTTGGACGGGACACGATACGAGCAGTACTTC. The V and J genes are TRBV5-1 and TRBJ2-7, with D maybe TRBD1 (6 bases). Germline CDR1 SGHRS, CDR2 YFSETQ. CDR3 length: 14 residues. Trimming stripped 0 bases from V and 4 bases from J, with 11 bases between.

The chain uses TRBV20-1 and TRBJ1-2; TRBD1 is a possible D gene (5 bases). The CDR3 is 13 amino acids. Germline CDR1 reads DFQATT; CDR2 reads SNEGSKA (reference sequence). The V gene lost 4 bases and the J gene lost 8 bases, with 17 bases spanning the gap. The CDR3 protein is CSAKQGKAEGYTF. The CDR3 DNA is TGCAGTGCTAAGCAGGGAAAGGCTGAGGGCTACACCTTC.

The chain uses TRBV6-1 and TRBJ2-6; D may be TRBD1 (6 bases). The CDR3 totals 15 residues. V gave up 10 bases and J gave up 0 bases, with 13 bases separating them. The V gene's germline CDR1 is MNHNS and CDR2 SASEGT. CDR3 loop: CAITDRPSGANVLTF. DNA for the CDR3: TGTGCCATCACCGACAGGCCCTCTGGGGCCAACGTCCTGACTTTC.

The chain carries TRBV7-9 and TRBJ2-5, with 7 bases lining up with TRBD1. Germline lookup yields CDR1 SEHNR and CDR2 FQNEAQ (reference sequence). This CDR3 is 14 amino acids long. V was clipped by 11 bases and J by 5 bases; unmatched bases: 14. The chain's CDR3 is CAAGSTGWRETQYF. The DNA of the CDR3 is TGTGCCGCCGGATCGACAGGGTGGAGGGAGACCCAGTACTTC.

Concerning this clonotype: Its ends do not fully match the called genes, so a read error is possible. This rearrangement joins TRBV11-2 to TRBJ2-1, with a possible D match to TRBD2 (5 bases). This CDR3 region has 13 residues. Per the germline V gene, CDR1 is SGHAT and CDR2 is FQNNGV. This CDR3 is CANSLGSVNEQFF. The CDR3 DNA follows: TGTGCCAACAGCCTGGGTAGCGTCAATGAGCAGTTCTTC. Supplemented by reference TRBV11-2 and TRBJ2-1, the full variable domain reads EAGVAQSPRYKIIEKRQSVAFWCNPISGHATLYWYQQILGQGPKLLIQFQNNGVVDDSQLPKDRFSAERLKGVDSTLKIQPAKLEDSAVYLCANSLGSVNEQFFGPGTRLTVL.

This clonotype has just a few counts. The chain links TRBV27 to TRBJ2-1; 8 nucleotides line up with TRBD2. The germline CDR1 and CDR2 sequences are MNHEY and SMNVEV (reference sequence). The V and J ends lost 6 bases and 7 bases, in that order; junction bases with no gene match: 20. The CDR3 contains 18 residues. The CDR3 DNA reads TGTGCCAGCAGCTCCTTTTTCAAAGGACTAGCTGTGGGGAATGAGCAGTTCTTC. Translation gives CASSSFFKGLAVGNEQFF.

This clonotype was recorded a few times. V is TRBV7-9 and J is TRBJ2-1; D gene ambiguous. The V and J ends lost 2 bases and 5 bases respectively, with 7 bases between them. Germline V gene sequence: CDR1 SEHNR, CDR2 FQNEAQ (reference sequence). The CDR3 is 13 amino acids. CDR3 loop: CASSLTVNNEQFF. CDR3 coding DNA: TGTGCCAGCAGCTTAACCGTTAACAATGAGCAGTTCTTC.

This chain links TRBV11-2 with TRBJ1-4; no clear D. V gave up 1 base and J gave up 8 bases, with 11 bases separating them. CDR1 SGHAT and CDR2 FQNNGV come from the germline V gene. The CDR3 loop spans 14 amino acids. The CDR3 nucleotides are TGTGCCAGCAGCTTAGGAAGATTCAGGGAAAAACTGTTTTTT. The encoded protein is CASSLGRFREKLFF.

The chain carries TRBV29-1 and TRBJ2-5, with 10 bases lining up with TRBD1. CDR3 length: 14 amino acids. The V and J ends lost 3 bases and 11 bases, in that order; junction bases with no gene match: 12. Germline-derived CDR1 and CDR2 are SQVTM and ANQGSEA. The chain's CDR3 is CSVDRDRGENEQYF. CDR3 DNA: TGCAGCGTTGACCGGGACAGGGGAGAAAATGAGCAGTACTTC.

The table lists this clonotype with a few counts. The chain joins TRBV5-1 to TRBJ2-7; D possibly corresponds to TRBD2 (6 bases). Trimming shortened V by 3 bases and J by 3 bases, and 19 bases separated the two germline ends. CDR3 size: 16 residues. Per germline, CDR1 SGHRS and CDR2 YFSETQ. The CDR3 sequence is CASSSGTPGGFYEQYF. The CDR3 DNA follows: TGCGCCAGCAGCTCCGGGACTCCCGGAGGCTTCTACGAGCAGTACTTC.

This chain links TRBV12-3 or TRBV12-4 with TRBJ2-3, with D perhaps TRBD1 or TRBD2 (5 bases each). The ends were cut back, 6 bases at V and 2 bases at J, with 15 bases in the middle. CDR3 length: 15 residues. The CDR3 is CASSARGRNTDTQYF. CDR3 DNA sequence: TGTGCCAGCAGCGCTCGGGGCCGCAACACAGATACGCAGTATTTT.

This clonotype has more than one count but fewer than ten. The V and J genes are TRBV29-1 and TRBJ1-1, with D uncertain. The CDR3 is made up of 13 amino acids. The germline CDR1 and CDR2 sequences are SQVTM and ANQGSEA. V lost 4 bases and J 2 bases, leaving 11 bases between the germline ends. CDR3 sequence (DNA): TGCAGCGTTGCCGTCCAGATAAACACTGAAGCTTTCTTT. Translated, it gives CSVAVQINTEAFF.

The J gene is TRBJ2-7, the V gene TRBV10-2; D possibly corresponds to TRBD2 (6 bases). This CDR3 contains 15 residues. V was trimmed by 0 bases and J by 3 bases, leaving 12 bases between them. The V gene's germline CDR1 is WSHSY and CDR2 SAAADI. CDR3 DNA: TGCGCCAGCAGTGAGTCTGGGGGGACCTACTACGAGCAGTACTTC. It translates to CASSESGGTYYEQYF.

The CDR3 region has the DNA TGCGCCAGCACCGCCGGGACAGGGGCACACGAGCAGTACTTC. Amino acid sequence: CASTAGTGAHEQYF. The gene calls are TRBV10-1 and TRBJ2-7; 10 bases match TRBD1. The germline gives CDR1 WNHNN, CDR2 SYGVQD (reference sequence). V was pared by 7 bases and J by 5 bases, with 8 bases of the junction left unmatched. This CDR3 contains 14 residues.

The chain is built from TRBV7-9 and TRBJ2-4; D gene ambiguous. The length of the CDR3 is 13 residues. The V gene's germline CDR1 is SEHNR and CDR2 FQNEAQ (reference sequence). Trimming cost V 5 bases and J 5 bases, with 10 bases left between them. This CDR3 is CASSTYVENIQYF. As DNA, the CDR3 is TGTGCCAGCAGCACATACGTCGAAAACATTCAGTACTTC.

The chain is built from TRBV20-1 and TRBJ1-2; 8 nucleotides line up with TRBD1. This CDR3 has 16 amino acids. The ends lost 8 bases at V and 3 bases at J; junction bases unmatched: 17. Germline CDR1 and CDR2: DFQATT and SNEGSKA (reference sequence). CDR3 sequence reads: CSPYPTSGQDHYGYTF. CDR3 nucleotide sequence: TGCAGTCCATACCCCACCTCGGGACAGGATCACTATGGCTACACCTTC.

The gene calls are TRBV25-1 and TRBJ1-2; D is unclear. CDR1 and CDR2 from the germline V gene are MGHDK and SYGVNS. Trimming shortened V by 3 bases and J by 2 bases, and 16 bases separated the two germline ends. This CDR3 spans 16 amino acids. The CDR3 loop is CASSDGRQFSNYGYTF. The DNA of the CDR3 is TGTGCCAGCAGTGATGGCCGGCAGTTCTCGAACTATGGCTACACCTTC.

This clonotype appeared once. The chain recombines TRBV7-7 with TRBJ2-5; TRBD1 matches at 12 bases. The CDR3 contains 15 residues. Germline V gives CDR1 SSHAT, CDR2 FNYEAQ (reference sequence). V trimming: 5 bases; J trimming: 5 bases; junction bases outside the gene matches: 6. CDR3 residues: CASSRDRGQLETQYF. Here the CDR3 DNA reads TGTGCCAGCAGCCGGGACAGGGGGCAATTGGAGACCCAGTACTTC.